This TCR beta chain was sequenced in a study of CD8+CD57+ T cells in acquired aplastic anemia. Profiles of TCR beta VDJ and CDR3 were generated from a genomic DNA template. In TCRdb, the reads were re-called with MiXCR into one record per CDR3 protein. The table includes 42,000 or so distinct CDR3 sequences, 68% detected once. This clonotype was counted at least ten times. Germline CDR1 reads MNHEY; CDR2 reads SVGAGI. This CDR3 is 15 amino acids long. The trim removed 0 bases at V and 9 bases at J, leaving 7 bases unmatched. The clonotype originates from a human donor in good health, serving as a control. Sequences were obtained from sorted CD4+, CD8+, or CD8+CD57+ T cells (not recorded which) from PBMCs. This sequence joins TRBV6-5 and TRBJ2-5, with 10 bases identical to TRBD2. CDR3 region: CASSYSGLAGVSQYF. In DNA, the CDR3 is TGTGCCAGCAGTTACTCAGGGCTAGCGGGGGTATCCCAGTACTTC.